This is a list of T cell receptor beta chains from one sample in a study of early T cells in non-severe SARS-CoV-2 infection. TCRdb passed the 5' RACE reads through MiXCR, listing each CDR3 protein once. Altogether 70,000 to 90,000 distinct CDR3 sequences are present, under 11% being singletons, with the ten largest covering just over 8%. This material consisted of whole blood, taken at baseline. These receptors were collected from an adult who was a healthcare worker with PCR-confirmed SARS-CoV-2 infection or an uninfected control (not recorded which). Each CDR3 is given with its conserved first and last residue. Fields, in order: J gene, D gene, V gene, CDR3 length, CDR3 protein. A D gene is named only where the DNA matches it firmly.

TRBJ2-2	-	TRBV14	13	CASSFWNTGELFF
TRBJ1-1	-	TRBV3-1	16	CASSQGPASLGTEAFF
TRBJ1-4	-	TRBV2	15	CASSDPREEVEKLFF
TRBJ2-4	TRBD2	TRBV4-1	12	CASGTSDNIQYF
TRBJ1-2	-	TRBV28	10	CASRRLGYTF
TRBJ2-7	TRBD2	TRBV5-4	16	CASSTRPAGGPREQYF
TRBJ2-5	-	TRBV11-2	17	CASSLIVRNIPSETQYF
TRBJ1-1	-	TRBV5-4	14	CASSLPDRQTEAFF
TRBJ2-7	-	TRBV27	14	CASSPTTSSYEQYF
TRBJ1-2	-	TRBV5-1	14	CASSLDRQVYGYTF
TRBJ2-5	-	TRBV4-1	13	CASSRTDQETQYF
TRBJ2-3	-	TRBV10-3	13	CAISPGSRDTQYF
TRBJ2-1	TRBD2	TRBV24-1	17	CATSDLGLAGPYNEQFF
TRBJ2-1	-	TRBV6-5	13	CASRRRDHNEQFF
TRBJ2-3	TRBD1	TRBV20-1	17	CSARVPPGQGITDTQYF
TRBJ1-2	-	TRBV4-1	14	CASSQASANYGYTF
TRBJ2-1	-	TRBV20-1	15	CSARVPGRSYNEQFF
TRBJ2-7	TRBD2	TRBV3-1	15	CASSPGLAGVSEQYF
TRBJ2-3	-	TRBV11-3	12	CASSLRSDTQYF
TRBJ2-1	-	TRBV19	13	CASTNGPTSEQFF
TRBJ2-1	-	TRBV7-3	15	CASSSYPQGDNEQFF
TRBJ2-1	-	TRBV11-2	16	CASSLEPRVPYNEQFF
TRBJ1-1	-	TRBV19	13	CASQVGANTEAFF
TRBJ1-5	TRBD1	TRBV15	15	CATSRRGTGNQPQHF
TRBJ1-3	-	TRBV3-1	16	CASSQVGQLSGNTIYF
TRBJ2-7	-	TRBV25-1	13	CASSDSRRGLRDF
TRBJ1-6	-	TRBV4-1	16	CASSLTDAPTNSPLHF
TRBJ2-7	-	TRBV11-2	15	CASSISGLTTYEQYF
TRBJ1-3	TRBD1	TRBV30	13	CAWGGQIGNTIYF
TRBJ2-3	TRBD1	TRBV11-3	15	CASSPGTGDTDTQYF
TRBJ2-3	-	TRBV2	13	CATKLDSTDTQYF
TRBJ1-3	TRBD1	TRBV6-5	17	CASRKVPGQGSGNTIYF
TRBJ1-2	-	TRBV6-5	13	CASSYGGSYGYTF
TRBJ2-1	TRBD1	TRBV20-1	13	CSARTGGNNEQFF
TRBJ2-1	TRBD1	TRBV7-8	16	CASSPRGGQGYNEQFF
TRBJ1-5	-	TRBV7-3	16	CASRLVVGTENQPQHF
TRBJ1-1	TRBD1	TRBV18	13	CASSTGVGTEAFF
TRBJ2-2	-	TRBV7-6	18	CASSSPSFQPGADGELFF
TRBJ2-1	-	TRBV7-9	13	CASSLVPRNEQFF
TRBJ2-7	TRBD2	TRBV29-1	13	CSVGLAGGHEQYF
TRBJ2-7	TRBD2	TRBV5-1	14	CASSRTSANYEQYF
TRBJ2-4	-	TRBV20-1	19	CSARVLDAGPVGTKNIQYF
TRBJ2-2	-	TRBV7-6	16	CASSAMRSSNTGELFF
TRBJ2-3	-	TRBV11-1	13	CASSPPASNTQYF
TRBJ1-2	-	TRBV28	12	CASSFRGAGYTF
TRBJ2-7	-	TRBV10-3	13	CAISEGPNYEQYF
TRBJ2-2	TRBD2	TRBV20-1	16	CSARLAGTSVTGELFF
TRBJ1-1	-	TRBV30	13	CAWARGSNTEAFF